This TCR beta chain was captured by sequencing in a study of blood T cell repertoires in COVID-19. About the study: Samples of COVID-19 (acute and convalescent) were obtained from the United States, Italy and Spain. Sample material is recorded as cDNA or gDNA derived from T cells, B-cell-depleted T cells, or PBMCs.

Methods used by the authors: Using reference gene primer amplification, nucleated cell counts were estimated. TCRdb's copy holds only in-frame clones and misses some; the assay was immunoSEQ multiplex PCR. The DNA gave D and trimming, while V, J and clone size come from that table. The table has some 80,000 clones, just under 80% seen once. Germline V gene data show CDR1 as SEHNR and CDR2 as FQNEAQ (reference sequence). CDR3 size: 15 residues. V dropped 1 base and J dropped 1 base, with 5 bases sitting between them. While infection was still active, Seattle patients were enrolled and then followed longitudinally.

The TCR was taken from a man aged 60 to 75 with COVID-19, enrolled during active disease. The sample consisted of peripheral blood. This chain connects TRBV7-9 to TRBJ2-6, with D possibly TRBD1 on 5 matching bases. The CDR3 region is CASSLEGSGANVLTF. CDR3 nucleotides: TGTGCCAGCAGCTTAGAGGGGTCTGGGGCCAACGTCCTGACTTTC.